This T cell receptor (beta chain) was identified in a study of OX40 agonist ivuxolimab in advanced cancers. This clone is a singleton in its sample. The CDR3 length is 14 residues. Germline trimming cut 1 base from V and 10 bases from J; bases unmatched to any gene: 9. CDR1 and CDR2 (germline): SNHLY, FYNNEI. Libraries were prepared by immunoSEQ multiplex PCR; TCRdb keeps only in-frame clonotypes and omits some of them. The data contain about 82,000 clones, around 90% of them singletons. The sample in question was CD4+ or CD8+ T cells sorted from blood, obtained in a trial of the OX40 agonist ivuxolimab. This receptor was identified in an adult with an advanced solid tumor such as melanoma, head and neck, liver or kidney cancer. This chain connects TRBV2 to TRBJ1-1; TRBD1 matches at 7 bases. The CDR3 spells CASSEGQGLVPAFF. For the CDR3, the DNA is TGTGCCAGCAGTGAAGGACAGGGACTGGTACCAGCTTTCTTT. Filled out from reference TRBV2 and TRBJ1-1, the complete variable domain reads EPEVTQTPSHQVTQMGQEVILRCVPISNHLYFYWYRQILGQKVEFLVSFYNNEISEKSEIFDDQFSVERPDGSNFTLKIRSTKLEDSAMYFCASSEGQGLVPAFFGQGTRLTVV.